This T cell receptor (beta chain) was found in a study of CD8 T cells in Susac syndrome. Regarding the study as a whole: The study conceded that relatively few individuals underwent its TCR sequencing and HLA analysis.

Reverse transcription used about 0.5 to 1 ug RNA and random hexamers. TCRdb recomputed calls from the immunoSEQ multiplex PCR reads with MiXCR, one row per CDR3 protein. This sample yields roughly 330,000 distinct CDR3 sequences, of which about 92% are seen a single time; 0.065% belongs to the top ten. Sequencing of TCR beta was performed on blood CD8+ and CD4+ T cells. Negative isolation was applied to CD8+ and CD4+ T cells, and FACS enrichment was applied to TEMRA cells. The junction had 9 bases not matched to a gene; V was cut back by 4 bases and J by 6 bases. From germline, CDR1 is LGHNA and CDR2 YNFKEQ. The CDR3 spans 15 residues. Of note for this clonotype: What it binds is unknown.

This TCR came from a human donor with multiple sclerosis. The J gene is TRBJ2-3, the V gene TRBV4-2; 8 bases agree with TRBD2. The sample was CD4+ T cells from PBMCs. CDR3 in amino acids: CASSPGGGDRDTQYF. The CDR3 DNA sequence: TGTGCCAGCAGCCCCGGGGGGGGAGATCGGGATACGCAGTATTTT.